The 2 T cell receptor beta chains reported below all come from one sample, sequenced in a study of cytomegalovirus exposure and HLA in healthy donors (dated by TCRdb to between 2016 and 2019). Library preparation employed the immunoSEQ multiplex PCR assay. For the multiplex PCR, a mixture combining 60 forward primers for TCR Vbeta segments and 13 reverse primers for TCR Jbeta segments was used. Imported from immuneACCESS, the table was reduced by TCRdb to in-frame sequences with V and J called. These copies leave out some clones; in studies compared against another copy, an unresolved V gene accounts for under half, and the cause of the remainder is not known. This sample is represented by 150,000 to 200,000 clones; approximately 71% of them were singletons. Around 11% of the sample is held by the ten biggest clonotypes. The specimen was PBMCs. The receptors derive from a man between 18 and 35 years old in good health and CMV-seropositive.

CDR3 sequence reads: CSTRTGYGYTF. The CDR3 nucleotides are TGCAGCACCCGAACGGGGTATGGCTACACCTTC. This sequence joins TRBV29-1 and TRBJ1-2; D is ambiguous. Trimming removed 8 bases from V and 5 bases from J, with 12 bases in between. Per germline, CDR1 SQVTM and CDR2 ANQGSEA. The CDR3 has 11 amino acids.

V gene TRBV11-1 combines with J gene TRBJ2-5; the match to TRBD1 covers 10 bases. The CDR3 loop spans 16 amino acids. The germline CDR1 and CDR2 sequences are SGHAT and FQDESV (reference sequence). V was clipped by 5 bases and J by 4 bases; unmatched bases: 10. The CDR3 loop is CASSPGDRGSRETQYF. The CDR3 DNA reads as TGTGCCAGCAGCCCGGGGGACAGGGGCAGCAGAGAGACCCAGTACTTC.